This T cell receptor beta chain is from a study of T cells expressing NK-cell markers. The CDR3 has 13 residues. Germline values: CDR1 SQVTM, CDR2 ANQGSEA. TCRdb reprocessed the 5' RACE reads and stores each CDR3 protein as one record, lacking DNA. This repertoire includes hundreds of thousands of distinct CDR3 sequences. This chain uses TRBV29-1 with TRBJ2-3. Material: blood T cells: a sorted CD56 or NKG2C T cell subset, CD4+ or CD8+ T cells, or bulk PBMC T cells (not recorded which). This sequence was found in a woman aged 18-70 years in good health. The CDR3 is CSVATFSTDTQYF.